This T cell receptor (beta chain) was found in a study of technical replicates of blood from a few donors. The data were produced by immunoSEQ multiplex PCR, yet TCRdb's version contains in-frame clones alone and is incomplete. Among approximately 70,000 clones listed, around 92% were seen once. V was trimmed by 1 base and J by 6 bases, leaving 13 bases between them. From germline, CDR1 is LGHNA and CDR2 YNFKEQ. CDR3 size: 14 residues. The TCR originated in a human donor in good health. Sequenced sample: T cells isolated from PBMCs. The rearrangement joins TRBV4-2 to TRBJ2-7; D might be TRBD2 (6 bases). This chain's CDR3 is CASSQASSAVEQYF. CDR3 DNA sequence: TGTGCCAGCAGCCAAGCGTCTAGCGCCGTCGAGCAGTACTTC.